This T cell receptor (beta chain) was obtained from a study of blood T cell repertoires in COVID-19. Study details: Both acute and convalescent COVID-19 samples were obtained from the United States, Italy and Spain.

The method was immunoSEQ multiplex PCR; TCRdb's version includes in-frame clones alone and lacks a portion of them. The repertoire consists of 160,000 or so clones, with around 92% occurring once and the leading ten covering roughly 3.1%. CDR1 and CDR2 from the germline V gene are MDHEN and SYDVKM. V lost 8 bases and J 2 bases, leaving 15 bases between the germline ends. The CDR3 covers 15 residues. V is TRBV28 and J is TRBJ1-4; D perhaps matches TRBD1 (6 bases). The source is a man between 60 and 70 years old with acute or convalescent COVID-19. Sequencing was done on a sample of peripheral blood. The CDR3 coding sequence is TGTGCCAGCCTCAAGGGGGGGCGGACTAATGAAAAACTGTTTTTT. Translating gives CASLKGGRTNEKLFF.